The T cell receptor beta chain under discussion was sequenced for a study of T cell responses to AZD1222 COVID-19 vaccine. Germline loops: CDR1 MDHEN, CDR2 SYDVKM. The CDR3 is made up of 12 amino acids. The V gene end was trimmed by 7 bases and the J gene end by 5 bases; junction bases not matched to a gene: 2. Study observations and caveats: Spike-spanning, vaccine-associated CD4 TCRs were dominant at 160-218 and 743-854. No day 14 peak samples; only post-peak repertoires were characterized.

Repertoires were generated with immunoSEQ multiplex PCR, while TCRdb's copy carries only in-frame clones and drops some. The profile shows over 150,000 clones, 88% of them singletons. Comments on this clone: Its antigen is not identified.

The sequence derives from an adult in good health. The chain couples TRBV28 to TRBJ1-5, with TRBD1 matching over 7 bases. The starting material was peripheral blood, obtained on day 0 of AZD1222 vaccination. Here the CDR3 reads CASTTGDQPQHF. Written as DNA, the CDR3 is TGTGCCAGCACAACAGGGGATCAGCCCCAGCATTTT.